A selection of T cell receptor beta chains follows, all from one sample in a study of blood T cell repertoires in COVID-19. The table came from immunoSEQ multiplex PCR; TCRdb's copy has only in-frame clones and leaves some out. This sample has over 250,000 clones, with 87% found just once. Sequencing was done on a sample of PBMCs or T cells enriched from blood (not recorded which). The receptors originated from a woman aged 18-29 years who had recovered from COVID-19. Both conserved end residues are part of each CDR3. Fields, in order: V gene, D gene, J gene, clone size, CDR3 protein, CDR3 DNA. D genes are given only for firm matches. Only some rows state a clone size, as once, few, many or a class for expanded clones.

v_gene: TRBV4-3; d_gene: NA; j_gene: TRBJ1-4; abundance: NA; CDR3aa: CASSRNDGDSEKLFF; CDR3nt: TGCGCCAGCAGCCGAAATGACGGAGACTCCGAAAAACTGTTTTTT
v_gene: TRBV7-2; d_gene: NA; j_gene: TRBJ1-1; abundance: NA; CDR3aa: CASSLAGPNTEAFF; CDR3nt: TGTGCCAGCAGCTTAGCGGGGCCTAACACTGAAGCTTTCTTT
v_gene: TRBV7-2; d_gene: TRBD2; j_gene: TRBJ2-1; abundance: NA; CDR3aa: CASSSSSGTNNEQFF; CDR3nt: TGTGCCAGCAGCTCCTCTAGCGGGACCAACAATGAGCAGTTCTTC
v_gene: TRBV2; d_gene: TRBD1; j_gene: TRBJ2-2; abundance: once; CDR3aa: CASSAQGQGANTGELFF; CDR3nt: TGTGCCAGCAGCGCTCAGGGACAGGGGGCGAACACCGGGGAGCTGTTTTTT
v_gene: TRBV6-6; d_gene: NA; j_gene: TRBJ2-7; abundance: NA; CDR3aa: CASSKTPDSTYEQYF; CDR3nt: TGTGCCAGCAGTAAAACGCCAGACTCGACCTACGAGCAGTACTTC
v_gene: TRBV28; d_gene: NA; j_gene: TRBJ1-2; abundance: NA; CDR3aa: CASSLVGARGYGYTF; CDR3nt: TGTGCCAGCAGTCTAGTGGGGGCGCGAGGCTATGGCTACACCTTC
v_gene: TRBV5-4; d_gene: NA; j_gene: TRBJ2-7; abundance: NA; CDR3aa: CASSLETTREQYF; CDR3nt: TGTGCCAGCAGCTTGGAGACAACCCGGGAGCAGTACTTC
v_gene: TRBV6-5; d_gene: NA; j_gene: TRBJ1-1; abundance: once; CDR3aa: CASRSGWTEAFF; CDR3nt: TGTGCCAGCAGATCAGGGTGGACTGAAGCTTTCTTT
v_gene: TRBV5-1; d_gene: NA; j_gene: TRBJ2-7; abundance: NA; CDR3aa: CASSLEVRGVLEQYF; CDR3nt: TGCGCCAGCAGCTTGGAGGTCAGGGGGGTCTTGGAGCAGTACTTC
v_gene: TRBV19; d_gene: NA; j_gene: TRBJ1-5; abundance: NA; CDR3aa: CASSITHLTGRNQPQHF; CDR3nt: TGTGCCAGTAGTATAACGCACCTCACAGGGCGCAATCAGCCCCAGCATTTT
v_gene: TRBV7-9; d_gene: TRBD1; j_gene: TRBJ2-7; abundance: NA; CDR3aa: CASSLGNLGQGINEQYF; CDR3nt: TGTGCCAGCAGCTTAGGAAACCTGGGACAGGGCATCAACGAGCAGTACTTC
v_gene: TRBV5-5; d_gene: TRBD2; j_gene: TRBJ2-3; abundance: NA; CDR3aa: CASSFSGGPSIGADTQYF; CDR3nt: TGTGCCAGCAGCTTCTCGGGAGGGCCTTCTATAGGAGCGGATACGCAGTATTTT
v_gene: TRBV20-1; d_gene: TRBD2; j_gene: TRBJ2-3; abundance: many; CDR3aa: CSASLAGGRTDTQYF; CDR3nt: TGCAGTGCTAGTCTAGCGGGGGGCCGCACAGATACGCAGTATTTT
v_gene: TRBV28; d_gene: TRBD2; j_gene: TRBJ2-7; abundance: NA; CDR3aa: CASSLSLAGTYEQYF; CDR3nt: TGTGCCAGCAGTTTATCGCTAGCGGGAACTTACGAGCAGTACTTC
v_gene: TRBV4-1; d_gene: NA; j_gene: TRBJ2-2; abundance: NA; CDR3aa: CASSQGTLDTGELFF; CDR3nt: TGCGCCAGCAGCCAAGGGACACTGGACACCGGGGAGCTGTTTTTT
v_gene: TRBV7-2; d_gene: NA; j_gene: TRBJ1-2; abundance: NA; CDR3aa: CASTPRNNYGYTF; CDR3nt: TGTGCCAGCACCCCCAGAAATAACTATGGCTACACCTTC
v_gene: TRBV7-2; d_gene: TRBD1; j_gene: TRBJ1-5; abundance: NA; CDR3aa: CASSSDRVGPQHF; CDR3nt: TGTGCCAGCAGCTCTGACAGGGTTGGGCCCCAGCATTTT
v_gene: TRBV28; d_gene: TRBD1; j_gene: TRBJ2-5; abundance: NA; CDR3aa: CASSPYRGEAETQYF; CDR3nt: TGTGCCAGCAGTCCCTACAGGGGAGAGGCAGAGACCCAGTACTTC
v_gene: TRBV5-1; d_gene: NA; j_gene: TRBJ1-1; abundance: NA; CDR3aa: CASSWGGTNTEAFF; CDR3nt: TGCGCCAGCAGCTGGGGGGGAACCAACACTGAAGCTTTCTTT
v_gene: TRBV15; d_gene: TRBD1; j_gene: TRBJ1-2; abundance: NA; CDR3aa: CATSRDLAAGGEGRYGYTF; CDR3nt: TGTGCCACCAGCAGAGATCTGGCGGCAGGGGGCGAGGGTCGCTATGGCTACACCTTC
v_gene: TRBV7-7; d_gene: NA; j_gene: TRBJ1-1; abundance: NA; CDR3aa: CASSLRRGTEAFF; CDR3nt: TGTGCCAGCAGCTTAAGACGGGGGACTGAAGCTTTCTTT
v_gene: TRBV5-6; d_gene: TRBD1; j_gene: TRBJ2-5; abundance: NA; CDR3aa: CASSSTGTGTLQETQYF; CDR3nt: TGTGCCAGCAGCAGTACCGGGACAGGGACCTTACAAGAGACCCAGTACTTC
v_gene: TRBV29-1; d_gene: TRBD1; j_gene: TRBJ2-1; abundance: few; CDR3aa: CSAPRGTGESNEQFF; CDR3nt: TGCAGCGCCCCCCGGGGGACAGGGGAAAGCAATGAGCAGTTCTTC
v_gene: TRBV30; d_gene: NA; j_gene: TRBJ2-1; abundance: NA; CDR3aa: CAFSRRAEQFF; CDR3nt: TGTGCCTTCTCCAGGCGGGCCGAGCAGTTCTTC
v_gene: TRBV4-2; d_gene: TRBD2; j_gene: TRBJ2-1; abundance: NA; CDR3aa: CASSQAGGSDNEQFF; CDR3nt: TGTGCCAGCAGCCAAGCGGGAGGGAGCGACAATGAGCAGTTCTTC
v_gene: TRBV7-2; d_gene: TRBD1; j_gene: TRBJ1-5; abundance: once; CDR3aa: CASSLGQGTLMDSNQPQHF; CDR3nt: TGTGCCAGCAGCTTGGGACAGGGAACGTTGATGGATAGCAATCAGCCCCAGCATTTT
v_gene: TRBV11-3; d_gene: TRBD1; j_gene: TRBJ2-1; abundance: once; CDR3aa: CASSARGTGDNEQFF; CDR3nt: TGTGCCAGCAGCGCCCGTGGGACAGGGGACAATGAGCAGTTCTTC
v_gene: TRBV9; d_gene: TRBD1; j_gene: TRBJ2-2; abundance: NA; CDR3aa: CASSPRQGASTGELFF; CDR3nt: TGTGCCAGCAGCCCCCGGCAGGGGGCCTCCACCGGGGAGCTGTTTTTT
v_gene: TRBV19; d_gene: TRBD1; j_gene: TRBJ2-7; abundance: NA; CDR3aa: CASSIVGQSYEQYF; CDR3nt: TGTGCCAGTAGTATAGTGGGACAGTCCTACGAGCAGTACTTC
v_gene: TRBV9; d_gene: TRBD1; j_gene: TRBJ2-7; abundance: once; CDR3aa: CASSVGTGANYEQYF; CDR3nt: TGTGCCAGCAGCGTAGGGACAGGGGCTAACTACGAGCAGTACTTC
v_gene: TRBV5-1; d_gene: TRBD2; j_gene: TRBJ2-1; abundance: NA; CDR3aa: CASSPGLAEYNEQFF; CDR3nt: TGCGCCAGCAGCCCAGGACTAGCGGAGTACAATGAGCAGTTCTTC
v_gene: TRBV4-2; d_gene: NA; j_gene: TRBJ2-7; abundance: NA; CDR3aa: CASSQDIRAGITYEQYF; CDR3nt: TGTGCCAGCAGCCAAGATATCAGGGCAGGGATAACCTACGAGCAGTACTTC
v_gene: TRBV7-3; d_gene: TRBD2; j_gene: TRBJ2-1; abundance: NA; CDR3aa: CASSRWTSGPSYNEQFF; CDR3nt: TGTGCCAGCAGCAGATGGACTAGCGGGCCTTCCTACAATGAGCAGTTCTTC
v_gene: TRBV7-9; d_gene: TRBD1; j_gene: TRBJ2-7; abundance: NA; CDR3aa: CASSLQGAYEQYF; CDR3nt: TGTGCCAGCAGCCTCCAGGGGGCGTACGAGCAGTACTTC
v_gene: TRBV7-2; d_gene: NA; j_gene: TRBJ1-3; abundance: NA; CDR3aa: CASSLATVRAIYF; CDR3nt: TGTGCCAGCAGCCTCGCTACGGTCCGAGCCATATATTTT
v_gene: TRBV11-3; d_gene: NA; j_gene: TRBJ1-5; abundance: NA; CDR3aa: CASSLGFGSQPQHF; CDR3nt: TGTGCCAGCAGCTTAGGCTTCGGGAGTCAGCCCCAGCATTTT
v_gene: TRBV4-1; d_gene: TRBD1; j_gene: TRBJ1-5; abundance: NA; CDR3aa: CASSQPGQGVNQPQHF; CDR3nt: TGCGCCAGCAGCCAACCGGGACAGGGAGTCAATCAGCCCCAGCATTTT
v_gene: TRBV19; d_gene: TRBD2; j_gene: TRBJ2-1; abundance: NA; CDR3aa: CASSRGGSSYNEQFF; CDR3nt: TGTGCCAGTAGTCGCGGGGGGTCTTCCTACAATGAGCAGTTCTTC
v_gene: TRBV6-5; d_gene: NA; j_gene: TRBJ1-2; abundance: NA; CDR3aa: CASRWAGVYGYTF; CDR3nt: TGTGCCAGCAGATGGGCGGGGGTCTATGGCTACACCTTC
v_gene: TRBV4-2; d_gene: NA; j_gene: TRBJ2-1; abundance: NA; CDR3aa: CASSRGLLNEQFF; CDR3nt: TGTGCCAGCAGCCGGGGACTCCTAAATGAGCAGTTCTTC